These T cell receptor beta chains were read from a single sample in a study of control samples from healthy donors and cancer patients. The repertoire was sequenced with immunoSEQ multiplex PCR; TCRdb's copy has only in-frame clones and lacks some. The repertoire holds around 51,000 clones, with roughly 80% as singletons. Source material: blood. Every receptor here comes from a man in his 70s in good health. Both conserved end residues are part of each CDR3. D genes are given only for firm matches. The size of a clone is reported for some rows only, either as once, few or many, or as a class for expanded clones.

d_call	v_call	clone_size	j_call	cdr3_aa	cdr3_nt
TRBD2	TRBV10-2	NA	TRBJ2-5	CASKGTSGRGGETQYF	TGCGCCAGCAAGGGGACTAGCGGGAGGGGTGGGGAGACCCAGTACTTC
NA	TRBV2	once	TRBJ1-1	CASSVGGVNTEAFF	TGTGCCAGCAGTGTGGGGGGAGTGAACACTGAAGCTTTCTTT
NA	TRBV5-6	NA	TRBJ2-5	CASPPPDKTQETQYF	TGTGCCAGCCCCCCTCCAGACAAGACTCAAGAGACCCAGTACTTC
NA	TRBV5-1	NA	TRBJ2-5	CASSLAKRQDSPQETQYF	TGCGCCAGCAGCTTGGCTAAGCGGCAAGATTCCCCTCAAGAGACCCAGTACTTC
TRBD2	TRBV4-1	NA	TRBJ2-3	CASSQEWLAGGELTDTQYF	TGCGCCAGCAGCCAAGAGTGGCTAGCGGGGGGGGAGTTGACAGATACGCAGTATTTT
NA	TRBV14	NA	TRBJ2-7	CASSGSRFSYEQYF	TGTGCCAGCAGCGGGAGCCGATTTTCCTACGAGCAGTACTTC
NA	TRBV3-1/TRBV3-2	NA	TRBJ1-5	CASSRGDQPQHF	TGTGCCAGCAGCCGTGGTGATCAGCCCCAGCATTTT
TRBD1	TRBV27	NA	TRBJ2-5	CASSPIMDRVQETQYF	TGTGCCAGCAGTCCAATAATGGACAGGGTACAAGAGACCCAGTACTTC
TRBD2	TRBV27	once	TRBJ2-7	CASSSAGLAGGVQYF	TGTGCCAGCAGTTCAGCGGGACTAGCGGGAGGTGTGCAGTACTTC
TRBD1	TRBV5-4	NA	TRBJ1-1	CASSPGTAMNTEAFF	TGTGCCAGCAGCCCCGGGACAGCCATGAACACTGAAGCTTTCTTT
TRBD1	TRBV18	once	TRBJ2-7	CASSLSGDSTYEQYF	TGTGCCAGCTCACTTTCCGGGGACAGTACCTACGAGCAGTACTTC
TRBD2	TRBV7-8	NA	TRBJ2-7	CASSLVAGGTYEQYF	TGTGCCAGCAGCTTAGTTGCGGGAGGTACCTACGAGCAGTACTTC
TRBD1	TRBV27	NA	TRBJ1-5	CASSLTGVQPQHF	TGTGCCAGCAGTCTGACAGGGGTTCAGCCCCAGCATTTT
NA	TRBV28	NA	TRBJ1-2	CASSLIDGVGLLHGYTF	TGTGCCAGCAGTTTGATAGATGGAGTGGGGCTTCTGCATGGCTACACCTTC
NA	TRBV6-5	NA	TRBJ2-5	CASSRGLRFEETQYF	TGTGCCAGCAGCCGAGGTCTTAGGTTCGAAGAGACCCAGTACTTC
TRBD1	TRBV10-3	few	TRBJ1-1	CAISEWGQGANTEAFF	TGTGCCATCAGTGAGTGGGGACAGGGGGCGAACACTGAAGCTTTCTTT
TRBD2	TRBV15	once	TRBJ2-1	CATSREREDNNEQFF	TGTGCCACCAGCAGAGAGCGGGAGGACAACAATGAGCAGTTCTTC
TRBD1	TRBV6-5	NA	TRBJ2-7	CASGTGNSYEQYF	TGTGCCAGCGGGACAGGGAACTCCTACGAGCAGTACTTC
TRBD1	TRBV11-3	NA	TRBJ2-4	CASSTGQGVGTKNIQYF	TGTGCCAGCAGCACAGGACAGGGGGTAGGAACCAAAAACATTCAGTACTTC